These 21 T cell receptor beta chains came from one sample sequenced in a study of regulatory T cells in long-lasting Graves disease (dated by TCRdb to 2020 to 2023). According to the study, the label for this sample's time point signals: newly diagnosed GD, antithyroid drugs for less than 3 months. For both TCR sequencing and RNA sequencing, RNA was extracted from PBMCs in TRIzol. The library was generated by multiplex PCR. Sequencing was performed on an Illumina HiSeq 4000. iRepertoire HTBI primers and Arm-PCR amplification of CDR3 regions were used to construct TCR beta libraries. TCRdb reprocessed the public reads (quality trimming at Q25 with fastp, clone calling with MiXCR) and kept in-frame beta chains. For every CDR3 protein sequence, its rows merge into one entry that carries the most common genes and DNA. This sample is represented by some 600,000 distinct CDR3 sequences; about 16% of them were singletons. The leading ten clones occupy more than 10% of the sample.

This same sample was also part of a study on T cells in Graves' hyperthyroidism and ophthalmopathy.

Source: peripheral blood mononuclear cells (PBMCs), taken at new diagnosis, from a patient treated with antithyroid drugs. The source is a man between 18 and 35 years old with Graves disease. Donor details come from another sample of the same person, matched by shared clones.

Notes on this clonotype: This may be a read error, as it is one base from a much larger clone. The genes are TRBV12-3 or TRBV12-4 and TRBJ2-3; 9 bases fit TRBD2. The CDR3 has 15 residues. The DNA of the CDR3 is TGTGTCAGCAGTCCGTTAGCGGGAGCGACAGATACGCAGTATTTT. Translated: CVSSPLAGATDTQYF.

This clonotype appeared many times. The chain uses TRBV20-1 and TRBJ2-3; D ambiguous. This CDR3 region has 12 residues. Looked up from germline, CDR1 is DFQATT and CDR2 is SNEGSKA (reference sequence). Trimming took off 3 bases at V and 6 bases at J, with 10 bases between the two ends. CDR3 coding DNA: TGCAGTGCTAGGGACGACGGGGATACGCAGTATTTT. Translation gives CSARDDGDTQYF.

The sample holds many counts of this clonotype. V usage is TRBV2 and J usage is TRBJ1-4; D remains unclear. Gene TRBJ1-6 matches the end of the DNA better, so the J call may be wrong. This CDR3 has 13 residues. CDR1 SNHLY and CDR2 FYNNEI come from the germline V gene. The CDR3 reads CASSKQWNSPLHF. DNA of the CDR3: TGTGCCAGCAGTAAGCAGTGGAATTCACCCCTCCACTTT.

J is TRBJ2-1 and V is TRBV28; 12 nucleotides agree with TRBD2. With 6 bases clipped from V and 6 bases from J, the junction kept 6 bases outside the gene matches. Germline V gene lookup returns CDR1 MDHEN and CDR2 SYDVKM. The CDR3 is 15 amino acids. The CDR3 sequence is CASRSTSGRGNEQFF. The CDR3 region has the DNA TGTGCCAGCAGGTCGACTAGCGGGAGAGGCAATGAGCAGTTCTTC.

With respect to this clonotype: Mismatch with germline at one junction end may stem from a read error. The chain couples TRBV5-1 to TRBJ2-5; D is ambiguous. Per germline, CDR1 SGHRS and CDR2 YFSETQ. This CDR3 is 13 amino acids long. CDR3 in amino acids: CASSLYSSETQYF. CDR3 in DNA: TGCGCCAGCAGCTTGTATAGCTCAGAGACCCAATACTTC. Complete variable domain (other parts from reference TRBV5-1 and TRBJ2-5): KAGVTQTPRYLIKTRGQQVTLSCSPISGHRSVSWYQQTPGQGLQFLFEYFSETQRNKGNFPGRFSGRQFSNSRSEMNVSTLELGDSALYLCASSLYSSETQYFGPGTRLLVL.

CDR3 sequence reads: CASIPGGQSTNYGYTF. As DNA, the CDR3 is TGTGCCAGCATCCCTGGGGGGCAATCGACAAACTATGGCTACACCTTC. The chain is built from TRBV6-1 and TRBJ1-2, with D maybe TRBD1 (6 bases). Germline V gene data show CDR1 as MNHNS and CDR2 as SASEGT. V lost 7 bases and J lost 2, with 20 bases in between. This CDR3 comprises 16 residues.

Comment on this clonotype: This CDR3 is missing its conserved last phenylalanine or tryptophan, likely due to a read error. CDR3 amino acids: CASRLGQGNTEAFL. The CDR3 nucleotides read TGTGCCAGCAGATTAGGACAGGGGAACACTGAAGCTTTCCTT. The chain carries TRBV28 and TRBJ1-1, with TRBD1 matching over 8 bases. The J segment lost 1 base and the V segment lost 6 bases, leaving 4 bases of the junction unmatched. The CDR3 has 14 amino acids. Germline V gives CDR1 MDHEN, CDR2 SYDVKM.

This clonotype appeared a few times. The chain is built from TRBV9 and TRBJ2-5; D is possibly TRBD2 (7 bases). CDR1 is SGDLS, CDR2 YYNGEE, per germline. The CDR3 runs 14 residues. V was clipped by 4 bases and J by 5 bases, with 15 bases between them. The CDR3 nucleotides read TGTGCCAGCAGCACGAGGGGGGAGGGGGAGACCCAGTACTTC. It encodes CASSTRGEGETQYF.

This clonotype appeared many times. The rearrangement links TRBV2 to TRBJ2-7; 10 bases match TRBD1. The junction had 5 bases not matched to a gene; V was cut back by 6 bases and J by 3 bases. Germline CDR1 reads SNHLY; CDR2 reads FYNNEI. The length of the CDR3 is 14 residues. The CDR3 loop is CASRKRDRGYEQYF. The CDR3 nucleotides are TGTGCCAGCAGAAAGAGGGACAGGGGCTACGAGCAGTACTTC.

In its sample, this clonotype was seen many times. This chain uses TRBV28 with TRBJ2-3; D gene uncertain. Germline CDR1 and CDR2: MDHEN and SYDVKM. Trimming cost V 2 bases and J 7 bases, with 13 bases left between them. The CDR3 totals 14 residues. The CDR3 DNA is TGTGCCAGCAGTTTAAAGGGAACAAGTTATACGCAGTATTTT. This encodes CASSLKGTSYTQYF.

This clonotype has a handful of counts. The rearrangement uses TRBV30 and TRBJ1-6; TRBD1 matches 8 bases. V was pared by 0 bases and J by 9 bases, with 4 bases of the junction left unmatched. In germline, CDR1 is GTSNPN, CDR2 SVGIG (reference sequence). The CDR3 loop spans 14 amino acids. The CDR3 loop is CAWSVDRGASPLHF. Here the CDR3 DNA reads TGTGCCTGGAGTGTAGACAGGGGAGCTTCACCCCTCCACTTT.

This clonotype was counted many times. The chain recombines TRBV2 with TRBJ2-7; 8 bases align to TRBD1. The length of the CDR3 is 12 residues. V lost 6 bases to trimming and J lost 9 bases; unmatched junction nucleotides: 7. Germline V gene data show CDR1 as SNHLY and CDR2 as FYNNEI. This CDR3 reads CASSEDRAGQYF. In DNA form, the CDR3 reads TGTGCCAGCAGCGAGGACAGGGCTGGGCAGTACTTC.

This clonotype was seen many times. The V gene is TRBV27, the J gene TRBJ1-4, with D possibly TRBD1 on 5 matching bases. V was trimmed by 5 bases and J by 6 bases, leaving 16 bases between them. Germline-derived CDR1 and CDR2 are MNHEY and SMNVEV (reference sequence). CDR3 length: 15 residues. The CDR3 DNA sequence: TGTGCCAGCAGTCCCCGGAGCGGGGGACATGAAAAACTGTTTTTT. Translation gives CASSPRSGGHEKLFF.

The J gene is TRBJ2-1, the V gene TRBV24-1, with D perhaps matching TRBD1 (5 bases). CDR3 length equals 15 residues. V was pared by 5 bases and J by 2 bases, with 12 bases between. From germline, CDR1 is KGHDR and CDR2 SFDVKD. CDR3 sequence reads: CATSAAGRAYNEQFF. CDR3 in DNA: TGTGCCACCAGTGCGGCAGGGCGAGCCTACAATGAGCAGTTCTTC.

This clonotype came up a few times. V usage is TRBV7-3 and J usage is TRBJ1-6; D perhaps matches TRBD1 (6 bases). V shed 1 base and J shed 5 bases, with 9 bases lying between them. The CDR3 extends over 15 amino acids. From germline, CDR1 is SGHTA and CDR2 FQGTGA. CDR3 sequence (DNA): TGTGCCAGCAGCTTAAAAAGGGGGGATAATTCACCCCTCCACTTT. Amino acid sequence: CASSLKRGDNSPLHF.

The J gene is TRBJ1-3, the V gene TRBV25-1; D not resolved. The CDR3 is made up of 14 amino acids. The V gene's germline CDR1 is MGHDK and CDR2 SYGVNS. V lost 3 bases and J 7 bases, leaving 13 bases between the germline ends. This CDR3 reads CASSDQGSRNTIYF. DNA for the CDR3: TGTGCCAGCAGTGATCAAGGCTCCCGGAACACCATATATTTT.

This clonotype was picked up many times. V gene TRBV3-1 combines with J gene TRBJ1-1; maybe TRBD1 (6 bases). The germline gives CDR1 LGHDT, CDR2 YNNKEL (reference sequence). The CDR3 length is 13 residues. Trimming took off 1 base at V and 7 bases at J, with 10 bases between the two ends. The CDR3 loop is CASSQVQGHEAFF. CDR3 nucleotides: TGTGCCAGCAGCCAAGTGCAGGGACATGAAGCTTTCTTT.

Note on this clonotype: This may be a read error, as it is one base from a much larger clone. The chain has TRBV11-2 and TRBJ2-7; the D is unclear. Germline V CDR1 and CDR2: SGHAT, FQNNGV. The CDR3 loop spans 12 amino acids. The CDR3 loop is CAGSLTQYEQYF. The CDR3 region has the DNA TGTGCCGGCAGCTTGACCCAATACGAGCAGTACTTC.

This clonotype appeared a few times. A far more abundant clone sits one base away, making this likely a read error. The chain is built from TRBV7-2 and TRBJ2-1; 13 bases are a match to TRBD2. The germline gives CDR1 SGHTA, CDR2 FQGNSA. The CDR3 runs 16 residues. J was trimmed by 3 bases and V by 3 bases; bases with no gene match: 2. For the CDR3, the DNA is TGTGCCAGCAGCTTCGGGACTAGCGGGATCTACAATGAGCAGTTCTTC. The encoded protein is CASSFGTSGIYNEQFF.

This clonotype was counted between two and nine times. The rearrangement uses TRBV12-3 or TRBV12-4 and TRBJ2-1; D may be TRBD1 (6 bases). The CDR3 runs to 12 residues. V was cut by 5 bases and J by 11 bases, with 13 bases left in between. The CDR3 region has the DNA TGTGCCAGCAGTCCCGGGACAAGGAAGCAGTTCTTC. Amino acid sequence: CASSPGTRKQFF.

This clonotype was picked up many times. The CDR3 DNA reads as TGTGCCAGCAGCTTAGCGCAGGACTTCTCCTACGAGCAGTACTTC. Translation gives CASSLAQDFSYEQYF. The chain couples TRBV7-9 to TRBJ2-7; D is possibly TRBD2 (5 bases). Germline-derived CDR1 and CDR2 are SEHNR and FQNEAQ (reference sequence). The germline V and J ends were trimmed by 0 bases and 0 bases, with 9 bases remaining between them. The CDR3 is made up of 15 amino acids.